The 26 T cell receptor beta chains presented below share a single source sample, sequenced in a study of shared clonotypes between healthy human individuals. TCRdb's copy holds only in-frame clones and misses some; the assay was immunoSEQ multiplex PCR. The repertoire holds millions of clones, with around 95% as singletons. The sequenced material came from naive CD4+ T cells sorted from blood. Regarding subset: CD45RA+ positively selected. The receptors derive from a man aged 18-30 years in good health.

The chain carries TRBV28 and TRBJ1-4, with a possible D match to TRBD1 (5 bases). Trimming removed 2 bases from V and 7 bases from J, with 17 bases in between. The CDR3 length is 16 residues. CDR1 is MDHEN and CDR2 is SYDVKM in the germline V gene. The CDR3 bases are TGTGCCAGCAGTTTAGAAACAGGACGGAAAGGTGAAAAACTGTTTTTT. Its protein is CASSLETGRKGEKLFF.

The chain recombines TRBV11-2 with TRBJ1-6, with TRBD1 as a possible D gene (6 bases). The CDR3 spans 16 residues. Between the trimmed V and J ends, which lost 5 bases and 2 bases, there was a span of 13 bases. The germline V gene has CDR1 SGHAT and CDR2 FQNNGV. This chain's CDR3 is CASSPLTGPYNSPLHF. CDR3 DNA sequence: TGTGCCAGCAGCCCCCTGACAGGTCCCTATAATTCACCCCTCCACTTT.

V is TRBV10-2 and J is TRBJ2-2; D unresolved. Germline CDR1 and CDR2: WSHSY and SAAADI. This CDR3 has 12 residues. Between the trimmed V and J ends, which lost 3 bases and 7 bases, there was a span of 6 bases. The CDR3 protein is CASSDLIGELFF. In nucleotides, the CDR3 is TGCGCCAGCAGTGATTTAATCGGGGAGCTGTTTTTT.

As for this clone: This sample also contains other DNA sequences that code for the same CDR3. The rearrangement links TRBV5-1 to TRBJ2-5; D is possibly TRBD1 (6 bases). Germline V lookup: CDR1 SGHRS, CDR2 YFSETQ. The CDR3 extends over 14 amino acids. Trimming took off 4 bases at V and 1 base at J, with 11 bases between the two ends. This CDR3 reads CASSPTGPQETQYF. The CDR3 DNA sequence: TGCGCCAGCAGCCCGACAGGACCCCAAGAGACCCAGTACTTC. Drawing the rest from reference TRBV5-1 and TRBJ2-5, the complete variable domain is KAGVTQTPRYLIKTRGQQVTLSCSPISGHRSVSWYQQTPGQGLQFLFEYFSETQRNKGNFPGRFSGRQFSNSRSEMNVSTLELGDSALYLCASSPTGPQETQYFGPGTRLLVL.

In the case of this clone: Other nucleotide sequences in the sample specify the same CDR3. The V gene is TRBV7-2, the J gene TRBJ2-7; TRBD2 might be the D (5 bases). The CDR3 totals 14 residues. In germline, CDR1 is SGHTA, CDR2 FQGNSA. The V end lost 0 bases, the J end lost 3 bases, and 9 bases lay between the germline ends. For the CDR3, the DNA is TGTGCCAGCAGCTTAGCGCGAGAGGGCTACGAGCAGTACTTC. Encoded protein: CASSLAREGYEQYF.

The gene calls are TRBV6-6 and TRBJ1-6; tentatively, D is TRBD1 (6 bases). The CDR3 spans 13 residues. The germline gives CDR1 MNHNY, CDR2 SVGAGI (reference sequence). V was pared by 8 bases and J by 6 bases, with 11 bases between. The CDR3 DNA reads TGTGCCAGCTCTCGGGGGCCTAATTCACCCCTCCACTTT. It codes for CASSRGPNSPLHF.

This clone was found once. Other DNA sequences in the same sample also yield this CDR3. V is TRBV18 and J is TRBJ1-5; D is unresolved. The V gene lost 3 bases and the J gene lost 2 bases, with 5 bases spanning the gap. This CDR3 is built from 13 residues. Germline CDR1 KGHSH, CDR2 LQKENI. This chain's CDR3 is CASSPSGNQPQHF. The CDR3 DNA follows: TGTGCCAGCTCACCGAGTGGCAATCAGCCCCAGCATTTT.

On this clone: The same CDR3 also results from other DNA sequences found in this sample. The chain joins TRBV5-1 to TRBJ1-5; no firm D call. V lost 0 bases and J lost 1, with 5 bases in between. The CDR3 extends over 14 amino acids. Germline-derived CDR1 and CDR2 are SGHRS and YFSETQ. Here the CDR3 DNA reads TGCGCCAGCAGCTTGGGCAGCAGCAATCAGCCCCAGCATTTT. Amino acid sequence: CASSLGSSNQPQHF.

The rearrangement links TRBV29-1 to TRBJ2-3; D uncertain. Trimming pared 5 bases from V and 0 bases from J, leaving 9 bases between. The length of the CDR3 is 13 residues. In germline, CDR1 is SQVTM, CDR2 ANQGSEA. The CDR3 protein is CSVNLDSTDTQYF. As DNA, the CDR3 is TGCAGCGTTAACTTGGACAGCACAGATACGCAGTATTTT.

In its sample, this clone was seen once. This chain links TRBV11-2 with TRBJ2-7, with 8 bases lining up with TRBD1. The V and J ends lost 2 bases and 7 bases, in that order; junction bases with no gene match: 10. Germline lookup yields CDR1 SGHAT and CDR2 FQNNGV. CDR3 length equals 15 residues. CDR3 residues: CASSLLTDRVGEQYF. DNA of the CDR3: TGTGCCAGCAGCTTACTTACGGACAGGGTGGGAGAGCAGTACTTC. The full variable domain, in which reference TRBV11-2 and TRBJ2-7 provide the parts outside the CDR3, is EAGVAQSPRYKIIEKRQSVAFWCNPISGHATLYWYQQILGQGPKLLIQFQNNGVVDDSQLPKDRFSAERLKGVDSTLKIQPAKLEDSAVYLCASSLLTDRVGEQYFGPGTRLTVT.

The gene calls are TRBV5-1 and TRBJ1-2, with 8 bases aligning to TRBD1. V was clipped by 1 base and J by 13 bases; unmatched bases: 12. The CDR3 loop spans 14 amino acids. In germline, CDR1 is SGHRS, CDR2 YFSETQ. CDR3 sequence (DNA): TGCGCCAGCAGCTTGTCCACCGGGACAGGATACGGCACCTTC. Protein: CASSLSTGTGYGTF.

V is TRBV6-5 and J is TRBJ1-6, with 8 bases matching TRBD1. Germline CDR1 and CDR2: MNHEY and SVGAGI. The CDR3 covers 15 residues. Losses at the gene ends were 6 bases for V and 9 bases for J; bases not matched to a gene: 10. This chain's CDR3 is CASSMDRANGSPLHF. Here the CDR3 DNA reads TGTGCCAGCAGCATGGACAGGGCCAATGGTTCACCCCTCCACTTT.

The chain joins TRBV7-6 to TRBJ1-6, with 7 bases matching TRBD1. The CDR3 consists of 16 residues. V was pared by 4 bases and J by 0 bases, with 3 bases of the junction left unmatched. The germline V gene encodes CDR1 SGHVS and CDR2 FNYEAQ. CDR3 sequence reads: CASSSQGFSYNSPLHF. CDR3 in DNA: TGTGCCAGCAGCTCACAGGGGTTCTCCTATAATTCACCCCTCCACTTT.

This clone has a handful of counts. The J gene is TRBJ2-5, the V gene TRBV4-1; 12 bases line up with TRBD2. The germline V gene encodes CDR1 MGHRA and CDR2 YSYEKL. This CDR3 has 18 residues. V shed 1 base and J 5 bases; nucleotides not matched to a gene: 11. This chain's CDR3 is CASSQVSSSGGARETQYF. In DNA form, the CDR3 reads TGCGCCAGCAGCCAAGTATCTTCTAGCGGGGGGGCCCGGGAGACCCAGTACTTC.

The chain links TRBV5-1 to TRBJ2-1; TRBD2 matches at 7 bases. This CDR3 region has 14 residues. V lost 0 bases, J lost 5 bases, and 2 bases stayed unmatched. Per the germline V gene, CDR1 is SGHRS and CDR2 is YFSETQ. This chain's CDR3 is CASSLERGHNEQFF. CDR3 nucleotide sequence: TGCGCCAGCAGCTTGGAGCGGGGCCACAATGAGCAGTTCTTC.

This clone has just one count. Other DNA sequences in the sample encode the same CDR3. J is TRBJ2-5 and V is TRBV4-1, with D maybe TRBD2 (6 bases). The CDR3 loop spans 15 amino acids. The germline V gene has CDR1 MGHRA and CDR2 YSYEKL. The ends were cut back, 1 base at V and 5 bases at J, with 14 bases in the middle. The CDR3 loop is CASSQGGSGRETQYF. CDR3 sequence (DNA): TGCGCCAGCAGCCAAGGAGGGTCAGGGAGGGAGACCCAGTACTTC.

The gene calls are TRBV5-1 and TRBJ1-1, with 8 bases lining up with TRBD1. The trim removed 3 bases at V and 4 bases at J, leaving 5 bases unmatched. Looked up from germline, CDR1 is SGHRS and CDR2 is YFSETQ. CDR3 length: 14 amino acids. CDR3 in amino acids: CASSWGQAGTEAFF. CDR3 nucleotides: TGCGCCAGCAGCTGGGGACAGGCAGGCACTGAAGCTTTCTTT.

Details on this clone: This same CDR3 is encoded by further DNA sequences in the sample. The chain employs TRBV19 and TRBJ2-7; D remains ambiguous. Germline V CDR1 and CDR2: LNHDA, SQIVND (reference sequence). V was clipped by 3 bases and J by 0 bases, with 12 bases between them. This CDR3 has 15 residues. The CDR3 here is CASSISGGYSYEQYF. The CDR3 DNA follows: TGTGCCAGTAGTATCTCGGGCGGATACTCCTACGAGCAGTACTTC.

The rearrangement joins TRBV9 to TRBJ2-1; 11 bases are a match to TRBD2. With 3 bases clipped from V and 6 bases from J, the junction kept 8 bases outside the gene matches. There are 16 residues in the CDR3. Germline V CDR1 and CDR2: SGDLS, YYNGEE. The CDR3 sequence: CASSAKGTSGSNEQFF. CDR3 nucleotide sequence: TGTGCCAGCAGCGCCAAGGGAACTAGCGGGAGCAATGAGCAGTTCTTC.

To note about this clone: This CDR3 is also generated by other DNA sequences in the sample. As DNA, the CDR3 is TGCGCCAGCAGCTCGACCTACAATGAGCAGTTCTTC. Translated: CASSSTYNEQFF. The V call is TRBV5-1, the J call TRBJ2-1; D remains unclear. CDR1 SGHRS and CDR2 YFSETQ come from the germline V gene. This CDR3 is 12 amino acids long. V was shortened by 3 bases and J by 2 bases, with 3 bases between the two germline ends.

The chain is built from TRBV11-3 and TRBJ1-3; TRBD1 might be the D (5 bases). Germline loops: CDR1 SGHNT, CDR2 YENEEA. Deletions cut 6 bases from V and 4 bases from J, with 10 bases between. This CDR3 spans 13 amino acids. The DNA of the CDR3 is TGTGCCAGCAGTCAAGGGACGGGAAACACCATATATTTT. Encoded protein: CASSQGTGNTIYF.

The V gene is TRBV11-2, the J gene TRBJ2-1, with TRBD1 matching over 10 bases. The CDR3 sequence is 17 residues long. Germline V gives CDR1 SGHAT, CDR2 FQNNGV. The junction had 10 bases not matched to a gene; V was cut back by 7 bases and J by 1 base. This CDR3 is CASTPLGTGVSYNEQFF. CDR3 sequence (DNA): TGTGCCAGCACCCCCCTAGGGACAGGGGTGTCCTACAATGAGCAGTTCTTC.

The chain uses TRBV21-1 and TRBJ2-3; the table names TRBD2, a call not compared with the DNA. TRBV21-1 is deemed a pseudogene. The CDR3 spans 16 residues. The CDR3 loop reads CASPSLAGVPTDTQYF. The CDR3 coding sequence is TGTGCCAGCCCATCACTAGCGGGAGTCCCCACAGATACGCAGTATTTT.

The chain carries TRBV25-1 and TRBJ1-2; D unresolved. This CDR3 has 11 residues. The V gene's germline CDR1 is MGHDK and CDR2 SYGVNS. Trimming took off 5 bases at V and 8 bases at J, with 9 bases between the two ends. For the CDR3, the DNA is TGTGCCAGCAGTAACCTAGGAGGCTACACCTTC. It translates to CASSNLGGYTF.

The chain carries TRBV6-5 and TRBJ1-1, with 9 positions matching TRBD1. CDR3 length equals 13 residues. Germline V gene lookup returns CDR1 MNHEY and CDR2 SVGAGI. Losses at the gene ends were 6 bases for V and 10 bases for J; bases not matched to a gene: 9. The CDR3 DNA reads TGTGCCAGCAGCCAGACAGGGGGTCCCGGAGCTTTCTTT. Residues: CASSQTGGPGAFF.

This sequence joins TRBV5-4 and TRBJ2-2, with 8 bases fitting TRBD1. CDR1 is SGHNT, CDR2 YYREEE, per germline (reference sequence). The CDR3 runs 15 residues. The V gene end was trimmed by 0 bases and the J gene end by 6 bases; junction bases not matched to a gene: 4. CDR3 in amino acids: CASSLVDRVPGELFF. For the CDR3, the DNA is TGTGCCAGCAGCTTGGTGGACAGGGTTCCCGGGGAGCTGTTTTTT.